Each of the 4 T cell receptor beta chains below was sequenced from the same sample in a study of cytomegalovirus exposure and HLA in healthy donors. PCR amplification relied on 60 Vbeta primers (plus 13 Jbeta primers). TCRdb's table, derived via immunoSEQ multiplex PCR, lists solely in-frame clones and lacks some. There are about 110,000 clones in the sample; approximately 79% occur only once, and 3% to 4% lies in the top ten. Sequenced material: PBMCs. The receptors were gathered from a man aged 55 to 69 in good health and CMV-seronegative.

The chain combines TRBV5-8 with TRBJ2-2, with a weak D call TRBD2 (6 bases). This CDR3 contains 15 residues. V lost 1 base and J lost 5, with 12 bases in between. Germline V CDR1 and CDR2: SGHTS, YDEGEE. The CDR3 DNA follows: TGTGCCAGCAGCTTGACGGGGGTTATAACCGGGGAGCTGTTTTTT. Protein: CASSLTGVITGELFF. Full variable domain (rest looked up from reference TRBV5-8 and TRBJ2-2): EAGVTQSPTHLIKTRGQQATLRCSPISGHTSVYWYQQALGLGLQFLLWYDEGEERNRGNFPPRFSGRQFPNYSSELNVNALELEDSALYLCASSLTGVITGELFFGEGSRLTVL.

About this clone itself: Other DNA sequences in this sample translate to the same CDR3. The chain has TRBV5-4 and TRBJ2-7; 9 positions agree with TRBD1. CDR3 length: 14 amino acids. Unmatched junction bases numbered 1, after V lost 1 base and J lost 2 bases. Germline values: CDR1 SGHNT, CDR2 YYREEE (reference sequence). CDR3 DNA: TGTGCCAGCAGCTTGCGACAGGGGGCCTACGAGCAGTACTTC. Its protein is CASSLRQGAYEQYF.

The genes are TRBV7-8 and TRBJ1-2, with 7 bases fitting TRBD1. CDR1 and CDR2 (germline): SGHVS, FQNEAQ. The V gene end was trimmed by 5 bases and the J gene end by 8 bases; junction bases not matched to a gene: 11. This CDR3 is built from 14 residues. The CDR3 protein is CASSREGAPLGYTF. CDR3 DNA: TGTGCCAGCAGCCGGGAGGGGGCCCCTCTAGGCTACACCTTC.

This rearrangement joins TRBV4-3 to TRBJ2-2, with 8 bases aligning to TRBD2. Per the germline V gene, CDR1 is LGHNA and CDR2 is YSLEER. The CDR3 has 16 amino acids. V lost 4 bases and J lost 5; bases outside the gene matches: 9. CDR3 DNA: TGCGCCAGCAGCCCTCGGGGGGGGGCGTCGACCGGGGAGCTGTTTTTT. Amino acids: CASSPRGGASTGELFF.